One and the same sample provided the 5 T cell receptor beta chains below, sequenced in a study of T cell changes during pregnancy in multiple sclerosis (dated 2019 in TCRdb). The protocol used for the library was the immunoSEQ multiplex PCR assay. TCRdb stores this immuneACCESS table with in-frame sequences only. Part of the clones is absent; in the studies checked, under half of the shortfall reflects unresolved V genes, and no reason is known for the rest. The sample table shows 49,000 or so clones, and 94% are seen once. The biggest ten clones account for 5.5% of the sample. The input for sequencing was CD8+ T cells from peripheral blood mononuclear cells, taken before pregnancy. Every receptor here comes from a female donor with multiple sclerosis, enrolled in a pregnancy study.

This clone was seen just once. The chain uses TRBV27 and TRBJ2-7, with a tentative D call TRBD1 (6 bases). The CDR3 has 14 amino acids. With 0 bases removed from V and 4 bases from J, the gap between germline ends came to 10 bases. CDR1 MNHEY and CDR2 SMNVEV come from the germline V gene (reference sequence). The CDR3 DNA reads TGTGCCAGCAGTTTATCGACAGGACATTACGAGCAGTACTTC. It specifies CASSLSTGHYEQYF.

This chain links TRBV5-1 with TRBJ2-3, with a possible D match to TRBD1 (5 bases). Germline lookup yields CDR1 SGHRS and CDR2 YFSETQ. The CDR3 runs 15 residues. V dropped 4 bases and J dropped 0 bases, with 12 bases sitting between them. This CDR3 reads CASSPDTTSTDTQYF. The DNA of the CDR3 is TGCGCCAGCAGCCCGGACACTACTAGCACAGATACGCAGTATTTT.

The chain joins TRBV11-2 to TRBJ2-5, with D possibly matching TRBD1 (8 bases). CDR1 and CDR2 from the germline V gene are SGHAT and FQNNGV. Trimming shortened V by 3 bases and J by 4 bases, and 21 bases separated the two germline ends. The CDR3 has 17 amino acids. The CDR3 region is CASSLGGAGGGLETQYF. Written as DNA, the CDR3 is TGTGCCAGCAGCTTGGGAGGGGCAGGGGGCGGTCTAGAGACCCAGTACTTC.

V is TRBV29-1 and J is TRBJ1-1; a possible D gene is TRBD1 (5 bases). The V gene's germline CDR1 is SQVTM and CDR2 ANQGSEA. This CDR3 is 13 amino acids long. Trimming cost V 3 bases and J 2 bases, with 10 bases left between them. CDR3 DNA: TGCAGCGTTGAGGAGGGGACTAACACTGAAGCTTTCTTT. Encoded protein: CSVEEGTNTEAFF.

This chain joins TRBV5-6 and TRBJ2-1; 9 nucleotides agree with TRBD2. This CDR3 spans 15 amino acids. The germline V gene has CDR1 SGHDT and CDR2 YYEEEE. With V trimmed by 4 bases and J by 0 bases, 2 bases remained unmatched. The CDR3 DNA reads as TGTGCCAGCAGCCGTAGCGGGAGCTCCTACAATGAGCAGTTCTTC. This codes for CASSRSGSSYNEQFF.